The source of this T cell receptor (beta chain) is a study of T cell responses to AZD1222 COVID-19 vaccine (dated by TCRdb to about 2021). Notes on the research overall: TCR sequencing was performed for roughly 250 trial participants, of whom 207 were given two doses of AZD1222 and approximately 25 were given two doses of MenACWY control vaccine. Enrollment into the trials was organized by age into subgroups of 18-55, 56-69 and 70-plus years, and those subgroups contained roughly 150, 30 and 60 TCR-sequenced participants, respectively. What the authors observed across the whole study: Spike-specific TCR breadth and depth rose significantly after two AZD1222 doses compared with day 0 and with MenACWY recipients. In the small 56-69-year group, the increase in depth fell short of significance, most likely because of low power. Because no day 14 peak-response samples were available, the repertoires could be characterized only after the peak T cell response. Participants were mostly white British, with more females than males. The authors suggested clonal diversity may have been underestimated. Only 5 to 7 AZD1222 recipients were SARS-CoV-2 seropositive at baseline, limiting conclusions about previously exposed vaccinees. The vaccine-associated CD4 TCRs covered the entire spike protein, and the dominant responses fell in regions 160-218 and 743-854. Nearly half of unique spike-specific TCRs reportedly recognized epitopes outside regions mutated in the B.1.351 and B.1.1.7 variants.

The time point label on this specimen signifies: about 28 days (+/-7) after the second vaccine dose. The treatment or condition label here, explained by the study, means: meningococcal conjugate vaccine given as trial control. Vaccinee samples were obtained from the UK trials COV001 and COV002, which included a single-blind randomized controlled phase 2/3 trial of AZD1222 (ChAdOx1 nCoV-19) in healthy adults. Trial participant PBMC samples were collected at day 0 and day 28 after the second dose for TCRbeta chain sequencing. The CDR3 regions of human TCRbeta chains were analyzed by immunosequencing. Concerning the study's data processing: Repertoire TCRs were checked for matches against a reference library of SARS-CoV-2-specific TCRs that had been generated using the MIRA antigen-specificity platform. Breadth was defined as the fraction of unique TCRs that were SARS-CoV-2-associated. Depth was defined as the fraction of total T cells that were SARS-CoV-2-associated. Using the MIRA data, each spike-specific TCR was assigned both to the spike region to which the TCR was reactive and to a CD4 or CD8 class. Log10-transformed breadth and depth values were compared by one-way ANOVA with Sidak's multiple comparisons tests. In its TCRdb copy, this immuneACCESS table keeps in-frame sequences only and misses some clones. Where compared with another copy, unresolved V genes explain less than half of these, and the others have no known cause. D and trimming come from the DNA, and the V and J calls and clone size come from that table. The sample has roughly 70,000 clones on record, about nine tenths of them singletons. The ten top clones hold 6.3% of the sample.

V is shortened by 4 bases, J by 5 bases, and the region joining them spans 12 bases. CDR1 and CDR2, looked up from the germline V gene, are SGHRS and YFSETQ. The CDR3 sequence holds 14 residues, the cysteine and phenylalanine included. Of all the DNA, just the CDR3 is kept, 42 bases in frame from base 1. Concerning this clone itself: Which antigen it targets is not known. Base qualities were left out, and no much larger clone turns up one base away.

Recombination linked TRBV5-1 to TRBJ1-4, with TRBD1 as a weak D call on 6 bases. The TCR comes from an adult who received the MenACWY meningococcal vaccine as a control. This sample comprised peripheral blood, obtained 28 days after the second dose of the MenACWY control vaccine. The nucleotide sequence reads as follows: TGCGCCAGCAGCCCGACAGGTCAGAATGAAAAACTGTTTTTT. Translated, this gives CASSPTGQNEKLFF.